This note documents a single T cell receptor beta chain sequence. This entry comes from a study of glioma-infiltrating T cells after dendritic cell vaccination. Germline V gives CDR1 SGHTA, CDR2 FQGNSA. The CDR3 contains 15 residues. V was pared by 5 bases and J by 8 bases, with 9 bases of the junction left unmatched. Primers: 60 V beta forward and 13 J beta reverse. The assay was immunoSEQ multiplex PCR, and TCRdb's table has in-frame clones only and misses some. The profile covers about 100,000 clones, with roughly 83% appearing a single time and approximately 5.9% taken by the ten largest. Patients had residual fresh-frozen tumor tissue and more than two years of survival data.

The specimen was blood, collected before dendritic cell vaccination. The genes are TRBV7-2 and TRBJ1-2; 12 positions match TRBD1. The source is a human donor with glioblastoma. CDR3 region: CASSLPGQGAFGYTF. Here the CDR3 DNA reads TGTGCCAGCAGCCTTCCGGGACAGGGGGCATTCGGCTACACCTTC.